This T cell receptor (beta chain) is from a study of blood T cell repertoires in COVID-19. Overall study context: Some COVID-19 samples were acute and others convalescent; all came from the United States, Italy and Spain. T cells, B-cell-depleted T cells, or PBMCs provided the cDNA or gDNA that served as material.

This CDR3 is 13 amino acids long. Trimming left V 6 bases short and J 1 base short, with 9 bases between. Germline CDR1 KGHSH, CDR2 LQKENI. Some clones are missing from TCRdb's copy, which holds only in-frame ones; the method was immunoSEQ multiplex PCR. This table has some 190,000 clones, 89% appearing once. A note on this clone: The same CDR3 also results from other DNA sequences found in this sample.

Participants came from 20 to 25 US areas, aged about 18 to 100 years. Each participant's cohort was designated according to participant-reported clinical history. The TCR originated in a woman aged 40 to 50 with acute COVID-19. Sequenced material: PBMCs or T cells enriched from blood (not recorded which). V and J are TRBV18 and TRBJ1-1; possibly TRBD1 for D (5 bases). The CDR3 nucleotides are TGTGCCAGCTCGCCTACAGGGAACACTGAAGCTTTCTTT. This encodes CASSPTGNTEAFF.